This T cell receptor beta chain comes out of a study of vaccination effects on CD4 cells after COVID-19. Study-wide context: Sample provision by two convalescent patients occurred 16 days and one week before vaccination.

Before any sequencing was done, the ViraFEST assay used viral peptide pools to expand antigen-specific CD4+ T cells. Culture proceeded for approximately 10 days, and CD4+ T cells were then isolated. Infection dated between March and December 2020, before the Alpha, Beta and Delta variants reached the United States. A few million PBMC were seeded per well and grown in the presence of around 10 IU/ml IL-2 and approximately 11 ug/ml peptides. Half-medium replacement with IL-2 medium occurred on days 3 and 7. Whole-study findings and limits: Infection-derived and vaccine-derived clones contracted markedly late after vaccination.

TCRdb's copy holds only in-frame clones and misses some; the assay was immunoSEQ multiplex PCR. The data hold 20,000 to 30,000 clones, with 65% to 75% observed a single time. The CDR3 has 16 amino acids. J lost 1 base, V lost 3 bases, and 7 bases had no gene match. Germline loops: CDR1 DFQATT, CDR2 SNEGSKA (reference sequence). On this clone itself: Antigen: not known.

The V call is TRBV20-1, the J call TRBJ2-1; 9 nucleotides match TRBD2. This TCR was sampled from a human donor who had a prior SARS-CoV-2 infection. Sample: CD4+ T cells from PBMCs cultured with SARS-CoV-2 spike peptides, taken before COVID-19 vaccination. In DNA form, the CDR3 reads TGCAGTGCTAGTTTTAGCGGGAGAAATTCCTACAATGAGCAGTTCTTC. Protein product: CSASFSGRNSYNEQFF.